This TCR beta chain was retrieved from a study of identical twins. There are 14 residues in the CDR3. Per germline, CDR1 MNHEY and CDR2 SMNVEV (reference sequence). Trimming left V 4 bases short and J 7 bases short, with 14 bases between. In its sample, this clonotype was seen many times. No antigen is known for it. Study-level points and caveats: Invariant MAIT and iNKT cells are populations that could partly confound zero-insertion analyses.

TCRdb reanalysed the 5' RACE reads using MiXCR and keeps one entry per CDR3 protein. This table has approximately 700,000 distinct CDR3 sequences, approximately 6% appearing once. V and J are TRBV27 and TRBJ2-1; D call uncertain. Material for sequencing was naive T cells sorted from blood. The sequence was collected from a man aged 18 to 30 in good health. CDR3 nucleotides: TGTGCCAGCAGTTCCACAACGCCGACAAATGAGCAGTTCTTC. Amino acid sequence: CASSSTTPTNEQFF.